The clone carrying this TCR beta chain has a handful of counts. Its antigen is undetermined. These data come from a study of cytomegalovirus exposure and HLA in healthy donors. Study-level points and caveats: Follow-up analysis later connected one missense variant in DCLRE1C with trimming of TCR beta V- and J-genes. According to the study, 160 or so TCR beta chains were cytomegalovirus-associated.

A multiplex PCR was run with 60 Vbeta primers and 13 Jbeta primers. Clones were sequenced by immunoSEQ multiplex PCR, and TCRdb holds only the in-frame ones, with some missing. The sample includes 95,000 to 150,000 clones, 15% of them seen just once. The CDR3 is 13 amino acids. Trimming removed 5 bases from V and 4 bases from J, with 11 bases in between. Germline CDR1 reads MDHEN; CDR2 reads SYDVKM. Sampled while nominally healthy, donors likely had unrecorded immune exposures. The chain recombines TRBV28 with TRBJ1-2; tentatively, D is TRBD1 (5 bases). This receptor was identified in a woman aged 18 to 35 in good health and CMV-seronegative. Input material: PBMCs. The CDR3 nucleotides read TGTGCCAGCAGTCGACAGCTGATCTATGGCTACACCTTC. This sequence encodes CASSRQLIYGYTF.